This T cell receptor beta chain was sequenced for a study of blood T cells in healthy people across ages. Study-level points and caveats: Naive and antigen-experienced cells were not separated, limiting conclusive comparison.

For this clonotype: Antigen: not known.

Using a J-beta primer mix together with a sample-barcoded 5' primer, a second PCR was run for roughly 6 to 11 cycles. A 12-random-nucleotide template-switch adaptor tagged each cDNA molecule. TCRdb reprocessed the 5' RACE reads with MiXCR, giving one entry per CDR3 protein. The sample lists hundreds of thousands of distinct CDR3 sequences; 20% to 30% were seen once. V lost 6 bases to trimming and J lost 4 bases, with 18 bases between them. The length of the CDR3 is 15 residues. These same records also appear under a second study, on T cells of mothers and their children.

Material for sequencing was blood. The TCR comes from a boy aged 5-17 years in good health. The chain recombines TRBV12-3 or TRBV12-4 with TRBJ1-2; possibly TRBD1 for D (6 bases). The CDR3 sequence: CASSLGQNQVYGYTF. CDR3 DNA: TGTGCCAGCAGCCTCGGACAGAACCAAGTCTATGGCTACACCTTC.